These 10 T cell receptor beta chains were all obtained from the same sample, sequenced in a study of shared clonotypes between healthy human individuals. Profiling relied on immunoSEQ multiplex PCR, and the TCRdb table lists in-frame clones only, not all of them. In the table there are approximately 1.5 million clones, just under 99% of which are singletons. Sequenced: naive CD4+ T cells sorted from blood. As to subset: CD45RA+ positively selected. The receptors were sampled from a man under 40 in good health.

This clone was detected only once. V usage is TRBV7-3 and J usage is TRBJ1-1, with D uncertain. This CDR3 is 13 amino acids long. Germline V CDR1 and CDR2: SGHTA, FQGTGA. V lost 5 bases and J lost 4, with 11 bases in between. CDR3 amino acids: CASSPRVGTEAFF. As DNA, the CDR3 is TGTGCCAGCAGCCCCCGGGTGGGCACTGAAGCTTTCTTT.

The genes are TRBV9 and TRBJ2-1, with 7 bases fitting TRBD2. Trimming removed 3 bases from V and 14 bases from J; junction bases left unmatched: 11. CDR1 and CDR2 from the germline V gene are SGDLS and YYNGEE. This CDR3 has 13 amino acids. In DNA, the CDR3 is TGTGCCAGCAGCGCCAGGGCTGCGGGAGTGGAGTTCTTC. Its translation: CASSARAAGVEFF.

The chain employs TRBV7-9 and TRBJ2-1, with a weak D call TRBD2 (6 bases). Germline V lookup: CDR1 SEHNR, CDR2 FQNEAQ (reference sequence). The V end was cut by 1 base, the J end by 8 bases, with 12 bases between. The length of the CDR3 is 14 residues. CDR3 region: CASSLGLVWDEQFF. The DNA for the CDR3 is TGTGCCAGCAGCTTAGGACTAGTTTGGGATGAGCAGTTCTTC.

This clone has just one count. The chain links TRBV4-3 to TRBJ2-7; 10 bases align to TRBD1. The CDR3 is 15 amino acids. J gave up 7 bases and V 0 bases, and 6 bases lay outside the gene matches. CDR1 and CDR2 (germline): LGHNA, YSLEER. CDR3 sequence (DNA): TGCGCCAGCAGCCAAGATGACAGGGGGCGAAGGGAGCAGTACTTC. It specifies CASSQDDRGRREQYF.

The chain recombines TRBV4-1 with TRBJ1-2; D gene unclear. Germline values: CDR1 MGHRA, CDR2 YSYEKL. This CDR3 comprises 14 residues. Trimming took 1 base from V and 4 from J, leaving 10 bases between them. CDR3 nucleotide sequence: TGCGCCAGCAGCCAAGGGCACAGATCCTATGGCTACACCTTC. It translates to CASSQGHRSYGYTF.

The V call is TRBV7-2, the J call TRBJ2-3, with 7 bases lining up with TRBD2. Losses at the gene ends were 1 base for V and 4 bases for J; bases not matched to a gene: 5. The CDR3 has 15 residues. The germline gives CDR1 SGHTA, CDR2 FQGNSA. Here the CDR3 reads CASSLGGSGSDTQYF. CDR3 sequence (DNA): TGTGCCAGCAGCTTAGGTGGTAGCGGGTCAGATACGCAGTATTTT.

The chain joins TRBV4-1 to TRBJ1-4; D gene uncertain. CDR1 is MGHRA, CDR2 YSYEKL, per germline. V shed 4 bases and J shed 4 bases, with 13 bases lying between them. The CDR3 covers 15 residues. CDR3 sequence: CASSPAVELNEKLFF. Here the CDR3 DNA reads TGCGCCAGCAGCCCGGCAGTGGAGCTTAATGAAAAACTGTTTTTT.

The gene calls are TRBV5-1 and TRBJ2-4; 10 nucleotides align to TRBD1. The CDR3 has 13 amino acids. Germline V CDR1 and CDR2: SGHRS, YFSETQ. V was clipped by 0 bases and J by 13 bases; unmatched bases: 4. The CDR3 here is CASSLGTGGRQYF. In DNA form, the CDR3 reads TGCGCCAGCAGCTTGGGGACAGGGGGAAGACAGTACTTC.

This chain connects TRBV14 to TRBJ2-3; D gene ambiguous. The germline V gene encodes CDR1 SGHDN and CDR2 FVKESK. The CDR3 has 14 residues. Deletions cut 5 bases from V and 6 bases from J, with 15 bases between. CDR3 residues: CASSAFGRADTQYF. CDR3 bases: TGTGCCAGCAGCGCCTTTGGTCGTGCCGATACGCAGTATTTT.

The chain couples TRBV10-3 to TRBJ2-1; 9 bases align to TRBD2. With 8 bases clipped from V and 2 bases from J, the junction kept 7 bases outside the gene matches. The length of the CDR3 is 15 residues. CDR1 is ENHRY, CDR2 SYGVKD, per germline. The CDR3, as DNA: TGTGCCATCCAGGGTAGCGGGGGCACCTACAATGAGCAGTTCTTC. This encodes CAIQGSGGTYNEQFF.